This entry features one T cell receptor (beta chain) sequence. Combined were second doses at about 4 or about 12 weeks. This sample is part of a study of T cell responses to AZD1222 COVID-19 vaccine. The data were produced by immunoSEQ multiplex PCR, yet TCRdb's version contains in-frame clones alone and is incomplete. The sample comprises roughly 120,000 clones, around 85% of which are singletons, and 4.4% rests with the top ten. The CDR3 consists of 15 residues. Germline V gene lookup returns CDR1 SGHRS and CDR2 YFSETQ. Trimming took 9 bases from V and 0 from J, leaving 13 bases between them. This clonotype was obtained from an adult who received the AZD1222 COVID-19 vaccine. The gene calls are TRBV5-1 and TRBJ2-6, with D possibly being TRBD2 (5 bases). Sequencing used peripheral blood, obtained 28 days after the second AZD1222 dose. The CDR3 sequence: CATAGEYSGANVLTF. The DNA for the CDR3 is TGCGCCACCGCCGGGGAATACTCTGGGGCCAACGTCCTGACTTTC.